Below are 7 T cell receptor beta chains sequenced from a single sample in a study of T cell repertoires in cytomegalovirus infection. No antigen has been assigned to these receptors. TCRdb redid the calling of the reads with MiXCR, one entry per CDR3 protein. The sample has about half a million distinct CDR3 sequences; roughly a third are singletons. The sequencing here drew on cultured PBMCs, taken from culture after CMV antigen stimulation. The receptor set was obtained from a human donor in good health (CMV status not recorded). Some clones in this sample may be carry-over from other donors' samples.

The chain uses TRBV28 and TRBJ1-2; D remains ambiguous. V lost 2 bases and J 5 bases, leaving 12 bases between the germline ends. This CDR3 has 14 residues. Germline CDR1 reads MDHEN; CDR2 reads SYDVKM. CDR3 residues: CASSLGPAEYGYTF. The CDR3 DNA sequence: TGTGCCAGCAGTTTAGGACCAGCAGAATATGGCTACACCTTC.

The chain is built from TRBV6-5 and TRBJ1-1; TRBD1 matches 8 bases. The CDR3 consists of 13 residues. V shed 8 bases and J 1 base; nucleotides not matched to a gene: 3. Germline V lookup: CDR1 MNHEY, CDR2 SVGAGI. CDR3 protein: CASQQGENTEAFF. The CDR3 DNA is TGTGCCAGCCAACAGGGGGAGAACACTGAAGCTTTCTTT.

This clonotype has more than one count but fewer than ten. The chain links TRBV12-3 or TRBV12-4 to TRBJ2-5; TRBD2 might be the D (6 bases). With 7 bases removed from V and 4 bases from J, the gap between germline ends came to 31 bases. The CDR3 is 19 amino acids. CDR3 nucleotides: TGTGCCAGCACCAAGACCCCCGGGCTCGGGAGAGGATTAGGAGAGACCCAGTACTTC. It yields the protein CASTKTPGLGRGLGETQYF.

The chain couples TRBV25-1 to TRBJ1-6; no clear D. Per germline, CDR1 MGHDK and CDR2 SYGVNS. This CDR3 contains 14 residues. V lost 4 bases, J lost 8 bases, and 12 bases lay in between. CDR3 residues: CASSALGSDSPLHF. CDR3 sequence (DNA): TGTGCCAGCAGTGCCCTGGGGTCGGATTCACCCCTCCACTTT.

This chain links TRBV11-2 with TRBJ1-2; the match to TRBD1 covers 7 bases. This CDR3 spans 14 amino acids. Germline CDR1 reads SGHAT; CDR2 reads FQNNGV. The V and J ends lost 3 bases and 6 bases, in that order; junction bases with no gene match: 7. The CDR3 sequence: CASSFNQGDDGYTF. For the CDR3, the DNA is TGTGCCAGCAGCTTTAACCAGGGGGATGATGGCTACACCTTC.

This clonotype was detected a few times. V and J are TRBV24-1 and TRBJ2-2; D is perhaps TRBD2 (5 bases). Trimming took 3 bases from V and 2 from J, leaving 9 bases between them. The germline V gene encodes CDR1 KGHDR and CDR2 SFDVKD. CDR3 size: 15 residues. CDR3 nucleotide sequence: TGTGCCACCAGTGATACCCTAGCTAACACCGGGGAGCTGTTTTTT. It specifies CATSDTLANTGELFF.

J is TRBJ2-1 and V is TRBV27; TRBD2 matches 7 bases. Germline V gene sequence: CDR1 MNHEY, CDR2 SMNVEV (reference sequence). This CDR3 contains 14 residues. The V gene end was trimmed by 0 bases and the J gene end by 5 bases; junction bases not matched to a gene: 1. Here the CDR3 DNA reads TGTGCCAGCAGTTTATCGGGAGGGCACAATGAGCAGTTCTTC. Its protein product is CASSLSGGHNEQFF.